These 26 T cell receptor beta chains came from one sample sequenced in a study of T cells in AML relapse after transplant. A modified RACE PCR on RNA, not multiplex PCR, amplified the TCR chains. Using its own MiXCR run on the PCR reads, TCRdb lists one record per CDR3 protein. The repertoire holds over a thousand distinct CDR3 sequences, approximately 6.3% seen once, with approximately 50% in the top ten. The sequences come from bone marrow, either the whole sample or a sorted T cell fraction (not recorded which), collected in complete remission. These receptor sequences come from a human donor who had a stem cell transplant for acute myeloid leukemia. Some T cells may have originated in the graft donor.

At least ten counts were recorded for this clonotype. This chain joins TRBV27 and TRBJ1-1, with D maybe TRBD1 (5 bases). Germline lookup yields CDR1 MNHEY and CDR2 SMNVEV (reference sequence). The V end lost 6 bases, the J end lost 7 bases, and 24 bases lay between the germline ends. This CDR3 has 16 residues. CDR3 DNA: TGTGCCAGCAGGCGAGGGACCGCCGGAGGGTACGGTGAAGCTTTCTTT. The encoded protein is CASRRGTAGGYGEAFF.

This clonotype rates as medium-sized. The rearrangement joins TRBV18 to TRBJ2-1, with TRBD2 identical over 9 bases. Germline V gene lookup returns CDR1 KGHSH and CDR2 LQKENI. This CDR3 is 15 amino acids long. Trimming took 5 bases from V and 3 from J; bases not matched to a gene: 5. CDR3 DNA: TGTGCCAGCTCAACCGGGACTAGCAGCTACAATGAGCAGTTCTTC. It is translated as CASSTGTSSYNEQFF. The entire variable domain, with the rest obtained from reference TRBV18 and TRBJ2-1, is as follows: NAGVMQNPRHLVRRRGQEARLRCSPMKGHSHVYWYRQLPEEGLKFMVYLQKENIIDESGMPKERFSAEFPKEGPSILRIQQVVRGDSAAYFCASSTGTSSYNEQFFGPGTRLTVL.

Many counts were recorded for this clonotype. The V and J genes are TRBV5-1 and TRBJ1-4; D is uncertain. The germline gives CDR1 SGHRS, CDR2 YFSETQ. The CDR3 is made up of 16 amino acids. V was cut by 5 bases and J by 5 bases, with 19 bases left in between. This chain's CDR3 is CASRGITSTTNEKLFF. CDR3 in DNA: TGCGCCAGCAGGGGTATAACAAGCACGACGAATGAAAAACTGTTTTTT.

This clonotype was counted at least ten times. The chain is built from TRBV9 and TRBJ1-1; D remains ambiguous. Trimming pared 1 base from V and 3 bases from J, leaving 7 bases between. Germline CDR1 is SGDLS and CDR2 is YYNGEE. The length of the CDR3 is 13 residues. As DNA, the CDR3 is TGTGCCAGCAGCGTACTGGAGCACACTGAAGCTTTCTTT. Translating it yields CASSVLEHTEAFF.

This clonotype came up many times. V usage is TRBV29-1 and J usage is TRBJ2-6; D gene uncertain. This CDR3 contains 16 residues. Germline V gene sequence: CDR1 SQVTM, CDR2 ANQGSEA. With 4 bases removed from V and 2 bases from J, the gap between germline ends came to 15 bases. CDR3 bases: TGCAGCGTTGCCGCCAGAAGGGTGGCTGGGGCCAACGTCCTGACTTTC. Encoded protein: CSVAARRVAGANVLTF. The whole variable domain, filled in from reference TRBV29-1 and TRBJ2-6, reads SAVISQKPSRDICQRGTSLTIQCQVDSQVTMMFWYRQQPGQSLTLIATANQGSEATYESGFVIDKFPISRPNLTFSTLTVSNMSPEDSSIYLCSVAARRVAGANVLTFGAGSRLTVL.

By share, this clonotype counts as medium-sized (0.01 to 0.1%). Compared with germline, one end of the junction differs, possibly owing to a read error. The CDR3, as DNA: TGTGCCAGCTCCCCACAGGGGATAAGCAATCAGCCCCAGCATTTT. It translates to CASSPQGISNQPQHF. V gene TRBV18 combines with J gene TRBJ1-5; 7 bases fit TRBD1. This CDR3 has 15 residues. Per the germline V gene, CDR1 is KGHSH and CDR2 is LQKENI.

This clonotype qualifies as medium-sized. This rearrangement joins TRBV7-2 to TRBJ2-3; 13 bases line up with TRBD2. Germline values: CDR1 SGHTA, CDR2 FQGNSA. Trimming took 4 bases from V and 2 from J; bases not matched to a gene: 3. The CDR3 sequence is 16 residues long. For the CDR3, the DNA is TGTGCCAGCAGCTCGGGACTAGCGGGGAACACAGATACGCAGTATTTT. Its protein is CASSSGLAGNTDTQYF.

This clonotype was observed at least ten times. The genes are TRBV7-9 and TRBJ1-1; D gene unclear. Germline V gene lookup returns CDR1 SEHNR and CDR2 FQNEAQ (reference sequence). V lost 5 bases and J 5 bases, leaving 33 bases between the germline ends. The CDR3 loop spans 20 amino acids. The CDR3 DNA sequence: TGTGCCAGCAGCCCCATAGCCCACAGCAGCCTTCTCTTTTTCGGGACTGAAGCTTTCTTT. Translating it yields CASSPIAHSSLLFFGTEAFF.

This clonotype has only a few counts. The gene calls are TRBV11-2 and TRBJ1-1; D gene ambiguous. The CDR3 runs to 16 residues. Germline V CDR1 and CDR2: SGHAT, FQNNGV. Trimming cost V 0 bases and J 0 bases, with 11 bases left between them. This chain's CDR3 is CASSLDRPGLNTEAFF. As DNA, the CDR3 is TGTGCCAGCAGCTTAGATCGCCCAGGATTGAACACTGAAGCTTTCTTT.

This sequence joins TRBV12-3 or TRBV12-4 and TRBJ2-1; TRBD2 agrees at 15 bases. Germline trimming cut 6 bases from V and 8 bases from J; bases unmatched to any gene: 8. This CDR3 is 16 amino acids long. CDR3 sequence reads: CASRSGLAGGPHEQFF. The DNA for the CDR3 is TGTGCCAGCAGATCGGGACTAGCGGGAGGACCTCATGAGCAGTTCTTC.

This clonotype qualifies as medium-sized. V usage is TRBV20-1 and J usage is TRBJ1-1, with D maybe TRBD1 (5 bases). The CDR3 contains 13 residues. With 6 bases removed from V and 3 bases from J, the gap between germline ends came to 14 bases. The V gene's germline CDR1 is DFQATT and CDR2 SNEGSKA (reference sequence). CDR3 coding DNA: TGCAGTGCACCCGGCGGGGGACACACTGAAGCTTTCTTT. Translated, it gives CSAPGGGHTEAFF.

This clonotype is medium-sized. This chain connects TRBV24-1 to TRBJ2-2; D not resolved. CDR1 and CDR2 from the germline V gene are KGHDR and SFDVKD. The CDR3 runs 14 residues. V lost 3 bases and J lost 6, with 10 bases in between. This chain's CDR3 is CATSDPLRAGELFF. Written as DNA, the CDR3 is TGTGCCACCAGTGATCCCTTAAGGGCCGGGGAGCTGTTTTTT.

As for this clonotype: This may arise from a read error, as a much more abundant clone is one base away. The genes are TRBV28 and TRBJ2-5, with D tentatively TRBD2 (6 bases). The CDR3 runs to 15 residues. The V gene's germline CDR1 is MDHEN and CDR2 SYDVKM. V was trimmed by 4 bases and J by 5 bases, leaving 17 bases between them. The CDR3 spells CASSSRLVGLETQYF. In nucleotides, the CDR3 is TGTGCCAGCAGTTCCCGACTAGTGGGACTGGAGACCCAGTACTTC.

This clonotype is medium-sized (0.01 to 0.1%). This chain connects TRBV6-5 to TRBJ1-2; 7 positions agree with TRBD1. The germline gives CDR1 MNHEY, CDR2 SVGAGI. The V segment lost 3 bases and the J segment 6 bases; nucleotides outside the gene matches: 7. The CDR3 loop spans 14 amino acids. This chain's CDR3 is CASSYLGQVDGYTF. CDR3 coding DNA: TGTGCCAGCAGTTATTTAGGACAGGTAGATGGCTACACCTTC.

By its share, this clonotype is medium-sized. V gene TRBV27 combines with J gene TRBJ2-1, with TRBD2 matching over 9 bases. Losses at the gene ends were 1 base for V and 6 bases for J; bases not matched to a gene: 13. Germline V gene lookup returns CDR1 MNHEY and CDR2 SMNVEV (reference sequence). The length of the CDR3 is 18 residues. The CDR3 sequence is CASSLYPAGGVRSNEQFF. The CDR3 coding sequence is TGTGCCAGCAGTTTATACCCCGCGGGGGGGGTGAGGAGCAATGAGCAGTTCTTC.

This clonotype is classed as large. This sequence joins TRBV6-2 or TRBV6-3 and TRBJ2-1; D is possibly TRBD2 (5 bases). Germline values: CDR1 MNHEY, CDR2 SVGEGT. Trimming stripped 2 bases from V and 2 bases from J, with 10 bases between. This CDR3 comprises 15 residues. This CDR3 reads CASSYNSATYNEQFF. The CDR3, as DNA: TGTGCCAGCAGTTACAATAGCGCCACCTACAATGAGCAGTTCTTC.

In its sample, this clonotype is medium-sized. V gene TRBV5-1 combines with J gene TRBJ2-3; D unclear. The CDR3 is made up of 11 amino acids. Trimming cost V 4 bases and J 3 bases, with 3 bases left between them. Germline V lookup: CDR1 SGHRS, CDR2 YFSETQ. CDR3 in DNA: TGCGCCAGCAGCCAAACAGATACGCAGTATTTT. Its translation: CASSQTDTQYF.

In DNA form, the CDR3 reads TGTGCCTGGAGCGGCTATAGAGGCCTCTATGGCTACACCTTC. It codes for CAWSGYRGLYGYTF. This rearrangement joins TRBV30 to TRBJ1-2; D is ambiguous. CDR3 length equals 14 residues. Germline CDR1 reads GTSNPN; CDR2 reads SVGIG (reference sequence). Trimming removed 3 bases from V and 4 bases from J, with 15 bases in between.

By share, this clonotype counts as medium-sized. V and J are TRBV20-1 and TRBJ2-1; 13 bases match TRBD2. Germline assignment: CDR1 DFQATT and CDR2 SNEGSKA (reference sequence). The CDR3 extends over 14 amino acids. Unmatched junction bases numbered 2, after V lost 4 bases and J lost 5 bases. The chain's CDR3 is CSAKGTSGNNEQFF. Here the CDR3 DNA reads TGCAGTGCTAAAGGGACTAGCGGGAACAATGAGCAGTTCTTC.

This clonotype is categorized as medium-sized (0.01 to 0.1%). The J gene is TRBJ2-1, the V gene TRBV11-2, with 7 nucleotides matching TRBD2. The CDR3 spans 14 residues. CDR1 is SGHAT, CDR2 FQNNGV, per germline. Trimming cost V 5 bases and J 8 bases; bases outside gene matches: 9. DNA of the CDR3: TGTGCCAGCAGCCCAACGACTAGCCGCGATGAGCAGTTCTTC. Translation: CASSPTTSRDEQFF.

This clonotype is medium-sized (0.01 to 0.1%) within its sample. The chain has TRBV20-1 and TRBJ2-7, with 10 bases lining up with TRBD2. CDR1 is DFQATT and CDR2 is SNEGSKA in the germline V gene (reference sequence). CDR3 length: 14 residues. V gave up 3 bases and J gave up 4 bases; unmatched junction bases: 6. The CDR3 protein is CSASRLAGVYEQYF. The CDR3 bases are TGCAGTGCTAGCCGGCTAGCGGGAGTTTACGAGCAGTACTTC.

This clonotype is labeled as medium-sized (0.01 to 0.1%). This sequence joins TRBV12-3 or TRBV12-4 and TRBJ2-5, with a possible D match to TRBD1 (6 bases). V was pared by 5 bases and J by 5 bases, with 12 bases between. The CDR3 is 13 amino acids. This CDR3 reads CASSITGSETQYF. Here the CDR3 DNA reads TGTGCCAGCAGTATTACAGGGTCGGAGACCCAGTACTTC.

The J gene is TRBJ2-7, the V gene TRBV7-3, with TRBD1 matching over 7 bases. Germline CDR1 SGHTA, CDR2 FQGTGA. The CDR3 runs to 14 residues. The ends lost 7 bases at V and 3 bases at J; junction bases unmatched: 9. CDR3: CASKIGTVDYEQYF. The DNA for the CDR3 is TGTGCCAGCAAAATAGGGACAGTTGACTACGAGCAGTACTTC.

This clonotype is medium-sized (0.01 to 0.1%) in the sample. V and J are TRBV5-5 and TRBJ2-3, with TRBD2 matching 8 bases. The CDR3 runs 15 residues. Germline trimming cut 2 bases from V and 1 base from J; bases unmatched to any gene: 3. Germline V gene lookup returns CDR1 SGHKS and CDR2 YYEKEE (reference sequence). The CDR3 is CASSFTAGGTDTQYF. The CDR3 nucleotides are TGTGCCAGCAGCTTTACAGCGGGAGGCACAGATACGCAGTATTTT.

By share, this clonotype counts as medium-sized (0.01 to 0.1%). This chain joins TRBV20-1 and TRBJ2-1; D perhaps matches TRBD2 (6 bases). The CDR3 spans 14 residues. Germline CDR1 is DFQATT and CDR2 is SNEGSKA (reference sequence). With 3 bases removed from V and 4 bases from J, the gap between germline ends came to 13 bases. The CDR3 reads CSARGGQVYNEQFF. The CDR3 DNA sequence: TGCAGTGCTAGGGGGGGTCAGGTGTACAATGAGCAGTTCTTC.

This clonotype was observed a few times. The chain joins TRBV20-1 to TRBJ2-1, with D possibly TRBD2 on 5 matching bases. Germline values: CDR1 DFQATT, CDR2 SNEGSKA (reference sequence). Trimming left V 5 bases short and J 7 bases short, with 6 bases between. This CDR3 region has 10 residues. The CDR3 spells CSALANEQFF. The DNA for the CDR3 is TGCAGTGCTCTAGCAAATGAGCAGTTCTTC.